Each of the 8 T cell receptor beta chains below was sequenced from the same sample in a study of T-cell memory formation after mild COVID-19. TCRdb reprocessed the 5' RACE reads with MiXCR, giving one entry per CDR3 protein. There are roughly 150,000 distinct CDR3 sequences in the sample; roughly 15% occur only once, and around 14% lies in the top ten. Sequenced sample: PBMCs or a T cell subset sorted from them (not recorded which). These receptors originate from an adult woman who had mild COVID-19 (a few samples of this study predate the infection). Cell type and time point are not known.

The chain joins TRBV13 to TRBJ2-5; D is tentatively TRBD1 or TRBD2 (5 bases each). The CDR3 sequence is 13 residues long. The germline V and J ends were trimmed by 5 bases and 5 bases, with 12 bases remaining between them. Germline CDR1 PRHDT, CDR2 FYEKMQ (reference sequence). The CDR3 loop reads CASSGNWGETQYF. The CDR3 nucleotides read TGTGCCAGCAGCGGTAACTGGGGGGAGACCCAGTACTTC.

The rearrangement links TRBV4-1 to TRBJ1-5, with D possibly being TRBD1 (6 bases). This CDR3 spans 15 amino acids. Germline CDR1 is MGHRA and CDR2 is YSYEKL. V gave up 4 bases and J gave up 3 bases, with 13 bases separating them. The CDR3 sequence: CASSRTGTPNQPQHF. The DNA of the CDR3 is TGCGCCAGCAGCCGCACCGGGACACCCAATCAGCCCCAGCATTTT.

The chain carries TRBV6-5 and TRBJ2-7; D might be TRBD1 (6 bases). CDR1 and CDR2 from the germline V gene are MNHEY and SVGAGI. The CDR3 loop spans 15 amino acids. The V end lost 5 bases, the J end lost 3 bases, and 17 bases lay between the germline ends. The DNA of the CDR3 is TGTGCCAGCAGTCCCGACAGGAACCGTTTCTACGAGCAGTACTTC. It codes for CASSPDRNRFYEQYF.

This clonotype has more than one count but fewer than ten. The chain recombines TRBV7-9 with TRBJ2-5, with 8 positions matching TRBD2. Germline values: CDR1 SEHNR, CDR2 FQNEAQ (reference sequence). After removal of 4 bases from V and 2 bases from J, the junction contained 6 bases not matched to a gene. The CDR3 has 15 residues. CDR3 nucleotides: TGTGCCAGCAGCTCCGTGGGACTAGGGCAAGAGACCCAGTACTTC. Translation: CASSSVGLGQETQYF. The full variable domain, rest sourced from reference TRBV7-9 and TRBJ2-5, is DTGVSQNPRHKITKRGQNVTFRCDPISEHNRLYWYRQTLGQGPEFLTYFQNEAQLEKSRLLSDRFSAERPKGSFSTLEIQRTEQGDSAMYLCASSSVGLGQETQYFGPGTRLLVL.

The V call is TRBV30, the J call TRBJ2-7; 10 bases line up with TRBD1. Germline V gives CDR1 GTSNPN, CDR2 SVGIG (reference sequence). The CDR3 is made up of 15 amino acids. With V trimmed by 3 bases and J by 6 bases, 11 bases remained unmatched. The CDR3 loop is CAWRPTDRGNLEQYF. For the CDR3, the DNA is TGTGCCTGGAGGCCGACGGACAGGGGGAATCTCGAGCAGTACTTC. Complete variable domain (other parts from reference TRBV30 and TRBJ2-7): SQTIHQWPATLVQPVGSPLSLECTVEGTSNPNLYWYRQAAGRGLQLLFYSVGIGQISSEVPQNLSASRPQDRQFILSSKKLLLSDSGFYLCAWRPTDRGNLEQYFGPGTRLTVT.

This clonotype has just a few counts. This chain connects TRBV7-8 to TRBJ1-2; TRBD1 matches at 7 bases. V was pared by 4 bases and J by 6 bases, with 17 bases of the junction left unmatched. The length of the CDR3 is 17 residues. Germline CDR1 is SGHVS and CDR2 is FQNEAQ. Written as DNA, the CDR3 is TGTGCCAGCAGCTCCTACCCTACAGGGGCGGCGGTAAATGGCTACACCTTC. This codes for CASSSYPTGAAVNGYTF.

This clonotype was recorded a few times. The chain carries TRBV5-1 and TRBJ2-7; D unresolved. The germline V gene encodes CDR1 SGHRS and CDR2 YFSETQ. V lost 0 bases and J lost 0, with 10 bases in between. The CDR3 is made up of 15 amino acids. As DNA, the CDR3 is TGCGCCAGCAGCTTGGGGGCAAGGAGCTCCTACGAGCAGTACTTC. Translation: CASSLGARSSYEQYF.

The CDR3 bases are TGTGCCAGCAGCCTAGGACAGCCAACTAATGAAAAACTGTTTTTT. Its translation is CASSLGQPTNEKLFF. The rearrangement links TRBV7-2 to TRBJ1-4; possible D gene TRBD1, 6 bases. This CDR3 has 15 residues. Germline-derived CDR1 and CDR2 are SGHTA and FQGNSA. The V end lost 5 bases, the J end lost 0 bases, and 10 bases lay between the germline ends.